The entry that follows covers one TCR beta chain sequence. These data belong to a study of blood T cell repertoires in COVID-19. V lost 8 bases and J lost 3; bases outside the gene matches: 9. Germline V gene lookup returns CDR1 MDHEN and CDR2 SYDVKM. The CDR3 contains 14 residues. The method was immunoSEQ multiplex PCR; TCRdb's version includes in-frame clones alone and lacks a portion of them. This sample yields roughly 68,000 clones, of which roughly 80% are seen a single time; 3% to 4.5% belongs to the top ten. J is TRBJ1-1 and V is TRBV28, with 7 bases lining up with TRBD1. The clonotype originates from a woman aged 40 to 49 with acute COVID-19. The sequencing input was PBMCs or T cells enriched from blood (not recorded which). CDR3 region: CASREGASYTEAFF. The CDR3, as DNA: TGTGCCAGCCGTGAGGGGGCGTCTTACACTGAAGCTTTCTTT.